This entry features one T cell receptor (beta chain) sequence. Its specificity is unknown. Other DNA sequences of this sample code for an identical CDR3. This entry is derived from a study of shared clonotypes between healthy human individuals. Study-level background: The donors, a couple of women and a few men, were aged 18 to 49.

Assay: immunoSEQ multiplex PCR; the TCRdb copy retains only in-frame clones and omits some. The repertoire holds about 2.3 million clones, with 90% to 95% as singletons. Whole-study results and caveats: The four-donor shared clonotypes exceeded non-shared clonotypes in generation probability, with non-shared ones scoring lower.

V lost 3 bases, J lost 2 bases, and 1 base stayed unmatched. Germline values: CDR1 ENHRY, CDR2 SYGVKD. This CDR3 has 14 amino acids. The clonotype comes from a man younger than 35 in good health. Some clones in this sample may be carry-over from other donors' samples. This chain uses TRBV10-3 with TRBJ1-2, with 9 bases identical to TRBD1. Sequenced input: naive CD4+ T cells from PBMCs. Subset here: CD45RA+ positively selected. The CDR3 DNA follows: TGTGCCATCAGTGAAGGACAGGGGAACTATGGCTACACCTTC. It specifies CAISEGQGNYGYTF.